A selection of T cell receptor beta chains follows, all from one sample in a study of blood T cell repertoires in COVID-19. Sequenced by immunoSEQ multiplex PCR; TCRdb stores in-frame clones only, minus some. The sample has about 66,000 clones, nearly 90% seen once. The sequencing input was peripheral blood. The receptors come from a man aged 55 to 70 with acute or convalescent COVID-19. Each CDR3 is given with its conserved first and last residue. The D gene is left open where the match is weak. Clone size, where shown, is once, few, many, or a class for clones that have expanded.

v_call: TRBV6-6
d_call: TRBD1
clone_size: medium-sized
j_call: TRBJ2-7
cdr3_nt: TGTGCCAGCAGAACGGGACAGTCAAATTCCTACGAGCAGTACTTC
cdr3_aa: CASRTGQSNSYEQYF

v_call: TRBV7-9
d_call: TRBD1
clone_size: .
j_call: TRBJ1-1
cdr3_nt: TGTGCCAGCAGCAAAACCGGGACAGGGAACACTGAAGCTTTCTTT
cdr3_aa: CASSKTGTGNTEAFF

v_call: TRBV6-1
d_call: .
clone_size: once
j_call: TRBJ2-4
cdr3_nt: TGTGCCAGCAGTGGCGAGGCGGCAGAACTAGCCAAAAACATTCAGTACTTC
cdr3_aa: CASSGEAAELAKNIQYF

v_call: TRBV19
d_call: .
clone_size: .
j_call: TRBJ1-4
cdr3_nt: TGTGCCAGTAGTAGAGGTTTCGAAAAACTGTTTTTT
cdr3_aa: CASSRGFEKLFF

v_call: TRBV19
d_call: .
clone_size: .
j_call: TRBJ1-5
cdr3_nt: TGTGCCAGTAGTTCCTACGGCCGGGACTATCAGCCCCAGCATTTT
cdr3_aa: CASSSYGRDYQPQHF

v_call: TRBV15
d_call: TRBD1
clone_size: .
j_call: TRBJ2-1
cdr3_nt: TGTGCCACCAGCAGAAGACAGGGTTTTTACAATGAGCAGTTCTTC
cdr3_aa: CATSRRQGFYNEQFF

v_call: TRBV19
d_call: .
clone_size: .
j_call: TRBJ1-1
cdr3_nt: TGTGCCAGTAGTATATACCCGGACACTGAAGCTTTCTTT
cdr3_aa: CASSIYPDTEAFF

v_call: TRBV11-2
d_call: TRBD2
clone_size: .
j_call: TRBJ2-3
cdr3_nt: TGTGCCAGCAGCTTCCGGCCGGGGGGTACGCAGTATTTT
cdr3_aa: CASSFRPGGTQYF

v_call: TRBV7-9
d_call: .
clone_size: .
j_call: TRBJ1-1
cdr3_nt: TGTGCCAGCAGCTCCACAGGACAGCCGAACACTGAAGCTTTCTTT
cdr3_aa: CASSSTGQPNTEAFF

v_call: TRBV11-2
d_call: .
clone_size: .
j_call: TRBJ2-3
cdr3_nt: TGTGCCAGCGGGGAGGCTCGCCTTAGCACAGATACGCAGTATTTT
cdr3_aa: CASGEARLSTDTQYF

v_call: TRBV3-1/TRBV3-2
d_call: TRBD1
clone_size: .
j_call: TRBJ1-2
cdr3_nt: TGTGCCAGCAGCCAAAACCGGGGGTCAGGGGGCGACACGGGCGGCTACACCTTC
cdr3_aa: CASSQNRGSGGDTGGYTF

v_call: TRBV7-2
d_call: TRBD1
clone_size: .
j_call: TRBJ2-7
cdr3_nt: TGTGCCAGCAGCCTAAAGACAGGGGGCGGACACGAGCAGTACTTC
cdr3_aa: CASSLKTGGGHEQYF

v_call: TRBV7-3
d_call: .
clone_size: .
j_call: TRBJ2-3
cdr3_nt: TGTGCCAGCAGCCTGACAGCAGATACGCAGTATTTT
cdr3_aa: CASSLTADTQYF

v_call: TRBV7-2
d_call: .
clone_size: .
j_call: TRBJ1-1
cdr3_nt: TGTGCCAGCAGCTTAGTCGGGGGTAAAGGCACTGAAGCTTTCTTT
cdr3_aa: CASSLVGGKGTEAFF

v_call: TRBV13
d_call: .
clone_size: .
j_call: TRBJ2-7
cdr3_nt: TGTGCCAGCAGCTTGTCGGGGATCCACGAGCAGTACTTC
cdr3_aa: CASSLSGIHEQYF

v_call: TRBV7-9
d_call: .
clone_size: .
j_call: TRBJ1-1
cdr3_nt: TGTGCCAGCAGCTTCTCGAACACTGAAGCTTTCTTT
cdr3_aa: CASSFSNTEAFF

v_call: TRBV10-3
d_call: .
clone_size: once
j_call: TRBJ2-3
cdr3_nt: TGTGCCATCAGTGAGACGGTCACAGATACGCAGTATTTT
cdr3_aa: CAISETVTDTQYF

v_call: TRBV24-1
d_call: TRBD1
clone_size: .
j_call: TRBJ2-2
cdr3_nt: TGTGCCACCAGTGAACCCCAAGGGGGCGAGAACACCGGGGAGCTGTTTTTT
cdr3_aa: CATSEPQGGENTGELFF

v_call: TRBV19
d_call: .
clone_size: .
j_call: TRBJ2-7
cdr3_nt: TGTGCCAGTAGTATCCCCGGCTACGAGCAGTACTTC
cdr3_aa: CASSIPGYEQYF

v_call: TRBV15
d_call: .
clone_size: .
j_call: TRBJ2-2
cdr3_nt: TGTGCCACCCGAATCGCAGGGCCCGGGGAGCTGTTTTTT
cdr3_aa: CATRIAGPGELFF

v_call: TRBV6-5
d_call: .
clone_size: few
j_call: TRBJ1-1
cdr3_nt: TGTGCCAGCAGTTTGGGCCGAAACACTGAAGCTTTCTTT
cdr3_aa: CASSLGRNTEAFF

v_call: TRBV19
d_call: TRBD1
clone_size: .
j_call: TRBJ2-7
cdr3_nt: TGTGCCAGTAGCCCCACTGGACAGGGGGCTTACGAGCAGTACTTC
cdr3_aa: CASSPTGQGAYEQYF

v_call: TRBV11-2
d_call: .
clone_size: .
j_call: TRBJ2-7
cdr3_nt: TGTGCCAGCAAATGGACGCGGGATGTGTACGAGCAGTACTTC
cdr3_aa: CASKWTRDVYEQYF